This T cell receptor (beta chain) is from a study of blood T cells in healthy people across ages (dated by TCRdb to about 2015). About the investigation overall: In model experiments, template switching captured about one uniquely barcoded TCR beta cDNA molecule for every two T cells. The donors were split into four age groups: young (average about 15 years), middle-aged (about 40), aged (more than 60) and long-lived (roughly 88). The study analyzed two additional independent replicas of 1 million unique cDNA reads from the same blood draw for two donors, one aged 18 to 29 and one aged 80 or older. To track age-related changes in TCR beta repertoire diversity, the study relied on deep sequencing normalized with unique cDNA molecular identifiers.

Systemically healthy Caucasian individuals from Russia, roughly 40 in total and aged about 6 to 95 years, were included as donors. Each donor gave ten milliliters of peripheral blood, collected into EDTA-treated Vacutainer tubes. PBMCs were isolated by Ficoll-Paque density-gradient centrifugation, with at least 6 million obtained per sample. Trizol reagent was used to extract total RNA from the PBMCs, yielding at least 6 micrograms per sample. The percentages of naive CD45RAhigh/CD27high T cells were determined by flow cytometry on a PBMC aliquot from every donor. This clonotype was detected only a few times. This receptor's antigen is unknown. One base away there is no much larger clone; base qualities are not given. The germline ends are 13 bases apart after V is trimmed by 4 bases and J by 6 bases. Reading the germline V gene gives CDR1 SQVTM and CDR2 ANQGSEA. From the cysteine through the phenylalanine, the CDR3 covers 13 amino acids. The entry retains the CDR3 DNA only, 39 bases that are in frame from base 1.

Libraries were made using 5' RACE. The sequencer listed for this sample is Illumina HiSeq 2500. The second PCR ran for roughly 7 to 11 cycles and used a J-beta primer mix along with a sample-barcoded 5' primer. A template-switch 5' adaptor carrying 12 random nucleotides introduced a unique molecular identifier onto each TCR beta cDNA molecule. At least 3 million CDR3-containing paired-end reads were obtained from each sample. All of the RNA was converted into first-strand cDNA using the Mint cDNA synthesis kit, with a TRBC-specific oligonucleotide serving as the primer. After uracil-DNA glycosylase treatment, a first 18-cycle PCR used universal primers M1SS and BC2_uni_R on all cDNA. The authors' pipeline ran thus. Each sample was normalized by randomly selecting 1 million high-quality reads, each carrying a distinct molecular identifier. Reads sharing molecular identifiers were discarded rather than binned into consensus sequences. CDR3 identification, clonotype clustering and error correction used MiTCR with a Q25 quality threshold and the strictest error-elimination algorithm. A nonparametric unseen species model with Euler transformation was used to estimate lower-bound total TCR beta diversity. TCRdb passed the public sequencing reads through fastp at Q25 and MiXCR, retaining productive beta sequences. Rows merge per CDR3 protein into single entries with the most common DNA and genes. The V and J calls were not made by the authors but by TCRdb's processing. A total of approximately 780,000 distinct CDR3 sequences appear in this sample, around 25% of them only once. Clones ranked in the top ten supply about 2.9% of the sample.

The study at large found these results: The CMV infection status of donors was not known, potentially confounding age-related changes in expanded clonotypes. Estimates of total diversity based on one million sequenced T cells were considered lower bounds and underestimates. Since profiling was done on bulk unsorted PBMCs, naive and antigen-experienced compartments could not be conclusively compared. The long-lived group showed more naive CD4+ T cells, fewer expanded clones and increased TCR diversity than the aged group, suggesting age selection. Observed TCR beta diversity correlated strongly with the percentage of naive T cells measured by flow cytometry. Observed TCR beta diversity per million T cells fell roughly linearly with age, and a significant reduction was already apparent by age about 43.

These data also formed part of another study, on T cells of mothers and their children. As the second study states: Nine systemically healthy Caucasian individuals served as donors, namely three mothers together with their six children. cDNA synthesis used all of the extracted RNA, with about 1.5 ug of RNA in each 15 ul reaction. Sample barcodes and 2-4 random nucleotides were added via the M1S primer in the second PCR. Over 9.5 million TCR beta CDR3 reads were obtained for each mother, and 2.5 million to 3.5 million reads were obtained for each child. Thymic selection shapes the output of TCR recombination in a similar way in related and unrelated pairs, and inherited differences have a minor effect. Normalized repertoire overlap in related mother-child pairs was always slightly higher than in unrelated mother-child pairs, but the difference was never significant. No persistent microchimeric T cell clones were detected, at a sensitivity of roughly 96 clones per million clonotypes. Deep NGS was used in the study to compare the TCR beta repertoires of mothers and children and to look for features that separate related mother-child pairs from unrelated individuals. Mothers averaged roughly 40 +/- 4 years of age and children averaged around 10 +/- 4 years. After adapters were ligated using NEBNext reagents, the libraries underwent 100+100 nt paired-end sequencing on an Illumina HiSeq 2000. To prevent cross-contamination, the mother and child libraries were prepared one month apart and sequenced in separate runs. For each donor, somewhere between roughly 500,000 and 2,100,000 distinct TCR beta clonotypes were identified. Naive TCR beta clonotypes were estimated from low-frequency clonotypes matched to each donor's FACS-determined naive share, without sorting.

Specimen: blood. The TCR was taken from a boy aged 5-17 years in good health. The sequence is built from TRBV29-1 and TRBJ1-5; TRBD1 might be the D gene, on 5 matching bases. The bases read TGCAGCGTTGTTTGGGGGGACGGTCAGCCCCAGCATTTT. Protein translation: CSVVWGDGQPQHF.